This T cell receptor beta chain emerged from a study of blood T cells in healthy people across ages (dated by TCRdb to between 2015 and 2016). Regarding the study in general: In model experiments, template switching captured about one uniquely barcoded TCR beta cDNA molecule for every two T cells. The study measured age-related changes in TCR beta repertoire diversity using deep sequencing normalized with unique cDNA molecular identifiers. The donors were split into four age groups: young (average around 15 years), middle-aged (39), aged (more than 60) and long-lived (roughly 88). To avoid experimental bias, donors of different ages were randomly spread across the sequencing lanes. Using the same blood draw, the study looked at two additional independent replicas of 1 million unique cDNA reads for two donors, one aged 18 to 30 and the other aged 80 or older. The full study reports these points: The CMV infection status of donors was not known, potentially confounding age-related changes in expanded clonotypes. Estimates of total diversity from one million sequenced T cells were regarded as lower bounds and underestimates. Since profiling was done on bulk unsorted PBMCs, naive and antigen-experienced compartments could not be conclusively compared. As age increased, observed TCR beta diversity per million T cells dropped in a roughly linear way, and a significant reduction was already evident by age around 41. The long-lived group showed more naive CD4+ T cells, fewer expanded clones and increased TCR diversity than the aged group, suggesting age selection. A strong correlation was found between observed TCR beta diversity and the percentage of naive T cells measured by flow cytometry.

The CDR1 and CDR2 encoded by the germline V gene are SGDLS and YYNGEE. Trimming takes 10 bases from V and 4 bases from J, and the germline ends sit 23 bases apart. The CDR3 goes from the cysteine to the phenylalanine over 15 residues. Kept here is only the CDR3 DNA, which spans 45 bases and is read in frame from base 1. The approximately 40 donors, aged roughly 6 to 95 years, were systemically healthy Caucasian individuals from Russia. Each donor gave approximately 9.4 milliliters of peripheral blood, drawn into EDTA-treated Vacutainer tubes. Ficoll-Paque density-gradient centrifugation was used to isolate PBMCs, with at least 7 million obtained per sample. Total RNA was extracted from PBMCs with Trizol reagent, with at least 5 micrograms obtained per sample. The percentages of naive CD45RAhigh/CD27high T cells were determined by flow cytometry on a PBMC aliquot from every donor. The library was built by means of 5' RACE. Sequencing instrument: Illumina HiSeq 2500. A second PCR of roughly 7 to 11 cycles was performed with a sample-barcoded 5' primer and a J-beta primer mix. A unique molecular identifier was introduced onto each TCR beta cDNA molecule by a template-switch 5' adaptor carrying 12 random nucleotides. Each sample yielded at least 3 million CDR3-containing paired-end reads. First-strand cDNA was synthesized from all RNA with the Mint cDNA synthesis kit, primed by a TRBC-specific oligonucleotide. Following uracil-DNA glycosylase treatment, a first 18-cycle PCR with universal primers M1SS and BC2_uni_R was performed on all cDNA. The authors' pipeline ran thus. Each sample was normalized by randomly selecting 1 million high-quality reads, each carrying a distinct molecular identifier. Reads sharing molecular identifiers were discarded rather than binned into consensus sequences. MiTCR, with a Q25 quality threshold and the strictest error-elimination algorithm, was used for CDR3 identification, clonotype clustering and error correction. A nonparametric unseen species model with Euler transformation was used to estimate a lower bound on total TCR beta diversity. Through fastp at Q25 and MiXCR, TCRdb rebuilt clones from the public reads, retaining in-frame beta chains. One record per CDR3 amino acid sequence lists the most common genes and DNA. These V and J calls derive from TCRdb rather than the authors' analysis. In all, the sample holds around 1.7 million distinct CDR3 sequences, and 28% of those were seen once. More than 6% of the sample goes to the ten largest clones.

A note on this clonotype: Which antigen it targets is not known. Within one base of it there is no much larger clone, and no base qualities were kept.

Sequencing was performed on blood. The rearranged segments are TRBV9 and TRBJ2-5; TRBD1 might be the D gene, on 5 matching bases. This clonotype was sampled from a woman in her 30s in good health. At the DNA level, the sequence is TGTGCCGACAGCGTAGACAGTACATGGGGAGAGACCCAGTACTTC. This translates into CADSVDSTWGETQYF.